The 27 T cell receptor beta chains presented below share a single source sample, sequenced in a study of a mutant IDH1 vaccine in newly diagnosed glioma. This table comes from immunoSEQ multiplex PCR, and its TCRdb copy is limited to in-frame clones, with some not included. In the table there are about 60,000 clones, around 85% of which are singletons. Time point reported: week 35, safety follow-up. Vaccination used 300 ug of mutant IDH1 20-mer peptide per dose, with topical imiquimod. Their target antigens are unknown. Source: PBMCs, taken from a glioma patient whose treatment included an IDH1 peptide vaccine. These receptors were collected from a man between 35 and 55 years old with glioma.

This chain joins TRBV7-9 and TRBJ2-1, with TRBD1 matching over 9 bases. The CDR3 consists of 16 residues. The J segment lost 4 bases and the V segment lost 5 bases, leaving 9 bases of the junction unmatched. Looked up from germline, CDR1 is SEHNR and CDR2 is FQNEAQ (reference sequence). The CDR3 DNA reads as TGTGCCAGCAGCGAGTCCACCGGGACAGGGTACAATGAGCAGTTCTTC. This encodes CASSESTGTGYNEQFF.

V gene TRBV4-1 combines with J gene TRBJ2-3; D gene ambiguous. Trimming pared 0 bases from V and 2 bases from J, leaving 9 bases between. CDR3 length equals 15 residues. Germline V gene lookup returns CDR1 MGHRA and CDR2 YSYEKL. CDR3 amino acids: CASSQDGEYTDTQYF. The DNA of the CDR3 is TGCGCCAGCAGCCAAGACGGAGAGTACACAGATACGCAGTATTTT.

V usage is TRBV12-2 and J usage is TRBJ1-1. TRBV12-2 is a listed pseudogene. The CDR3 consists of 15 residues. CDR3 sequence reads: CASRLVLRMNTEAFF. The CDR3 DNA follows: TGTGCAAGTCGCTTAGTACTACGGATGAACACTGAAGCTTTCTTT.

J is TRBJ1-2 and V is TRBV10-2; TRBD1 is a possible D gene (6 bases). Germline V gene lookup returns CDR1 WSHSY and CDR2 SAAADI. Trimming took 6 bases from V and 2 from J, leaving 13 bases between them. This CDR3 has 14 amino acids. CDR3 loop: CASRVSRGNYGYTF. The DNA of the CDR3 is TGCGCCAGCAGGGTCAGCAGGGGCAACTATGGCTACACCTTC.

CDR3 nucleotides: TGTGCCAGCAGCTTAGAGGGACAGGGTCGCGAGCAGTACTTC. Translating gives CASSLEGQGREQYF. The genes are TRBV7-9 and TRBJ2-7, with 9 nucleotides matching TRBD1. Unmatched junction bases numbered 4, after V lost 1 base and J lost 6 bases. This CDR3 is built from 14 residues. The germline CDR1 and CDR2 sequences are SEHNR and FQNEAQ (reference sequence).

V is TRBV5-1 and J is TRBJ1-1; 7 bases match TRBD1. V lost 1 base to trimming and J lost 7 bases; unmatched junction nucleotides: 10. The V gene's germline CDR1 is SGHRS and CDR2 YFSETQ. There are 15 residues in the CDR3. The CDR3 loop reads CASSLPTGYDGEAFF. CDR3 DNA sequence: TGCGCCAGCAGCTTGCCGACAGGGTACGATGGTGAAGCTTTCTTT.

In its sample, this clone was seen a few times. CDR3 coding DNA: TGCGCCAGCAGCTCGAGTGGGCTCGAGCAGTACTTC. Translation: CASSSSGLEQYF. This chain joins TRBV10-2 and TRBJ2-7; D not resolved. The CDR3 consists of 12 residues. CDR1 WSHSY and CDR2 SAAADI come from the germline V gene. Trimming stripped 6 bases from V and 6 bases from J, with 12 bases between.

CDR3 residues: CSAGTSGQNIQYF. The CDR3 DNA sequence: TGCAGCGCCGGGACTAGCGGACAAAACATTCAGTACTTC. The rearrangement joins TRBV29-1 to TRBJ2-4; 11 nucleotides line up with TRBD2. Per germline, CDR1 SQVTM and CDR2 ANQGSEA. With V trimmed by 7 bases and J by 5 bases, 4 bases remained unmatched. CDR3 size: 13 residues. The full variable domain, with the rest looked up from reference TRBV29-1 and TRBJ2-4, is SAVISQKPSRDICQRGTSLTIQCQVDSQVTMMFWYRQQPGQSLTLIATANQGSEATYESGFVIDKFPISRPNLTFSTLTVSNMSPEDSSIYLCSAGTSGQNIQYFGAGTRLSVL.

This clone was recorded only once. This chain uses TRBV6-5 with TRBJ1-3; TRBD1 matches 9 bases. Germline V CDR1 and CDR2: MNHEY, SVGAGI. This CDR3 spans 15 amino acids. J lost 6 bases, V lost 6 bases, and 9 bases had no gene match. This chain's CDR3 is CASSQDRGSVNTIYF. Written as DNA, the CDR3 is TGTGCCAGCAGCCAGGACAGGGGAAGTGTAAACACCATATATTTT.

There are a few counts of this clone. V is TRBV11-2 and J is TRBJ1-1; D remains ambiguous. Germline V lookup: CDR1 SGHAT, CDR2 FQNNGV. Trimming pared 6 bases from V and 11 bases from J, leaving 19 bases between. The CDR3 sequence is 13 residues long. The DNA of the CDR3 is TGTGCCAGCAGGCCTTCTGGGTTCTTTGGGGCTTTCTTT. The encoded protein is CASRPSGFFGAFF.

The J gene is TRBJ2-2, the V gene TRBV6-5; possible D gene TRBD1, 6 bases. The germline V gene encodes CDR1 MNHEY and CDR2 SVGAGI. This CDR3 region has 14 residues. The V gene lost 5 bases and the J gene lost 5 bases, with 12 bases spanning the gap. CDR3 nucleotide sequence: TGTGCCAGCAGTCTGACAGGAGCGACCGGGGAGCTGTTTTTT. As protein: CASSLTGATGELFF.

The chain carries TRBV28 and TRBJ2-7; D is unclear. Germline-derived CDR1 and CDR2 are MDHEN and SYDVKM. The CDR3 covers 14 residues. V was cut by 3 bases and J by 0 bases, with 9 bases left in between. The chain's CDR3 is CASSFSAYSYEQYF. The CDR3 DNA reads as TGTGCCAGCAGTTTCAGCGCCTACTCCTACGAGCAGTACTTC.

The chain couples TRBV19 to TRBJ2-4; D call uncertain. Trimming took 6 bases from V and 0 from J, leaving 18 bases between them. Germline CDR1 reads LNHDA; CDR2 reads SQIVND (reference sequence). The CDR3 spans 17 residues. CDR3 nucleotide sequence: TGTGCCAGTAGCCCCGGTGTCGGAAGACGAGCCAAAAACATTCAGTACTTC. Amino acids: CASSPGVGRRAKNIQYF.

The chain employs TRBV4-2 and TRBJ2-1; TRBD2 agrees at 9 bases. Germline lookup yields CDR1 LGHNA and CDR2 YNFKEQ. This CDR3 is built from 16 residues. Trimming removed 2 bases from V and 3 bases from J; junction bases left unmatched: 5. Written as DNA, the CDR3 is TGTGCCAGCAGCCAACGTAGCGGGGGCCTCTACAATGAGCAGTTCTTC. Residues: CASSQRSGGLYNEQFF.

The CDR3: CASSRDRVLFF. The CDR3 region has the DNA TGTGCCAGCAGTCGGGACAGGGTGTTGTTTTTT. This chain joins TRBV2 and TRBJ2-2; 9 positions agree with TRBD1. Germline V gives CDR1 SNHLY, CDR2 FYNNEI. Germline trimming cut 5 bases from V and 15 bases from J; bases unmatched to any gene: 4. The CDR3 spans 11 residues.

V gene TRBV4-1 combines with J gene TRBJ2-5; 16 nucleotides match TRBD2. The CDR3 spans 16 residues. Per germline, CDR1 MGHRA and CDR2 YSYEKL. The ends lost 3 bases at V and 5 bases at J; junction bases unmatched: 3. In nucleotides, the CDR3 is TGCGCCAGCAGCCAGCCGGGACTAGCGGGAGGGGAGACCCAGTACTTC. Protein: CASSQPGLAGGETQYF.

This clone came up once. The chain carries TRBV6-5 and TRBJ1-1; TRBD1 matches at 7 bases. This CDR3 spans 14 amino acids. With 6 bases clipped from V and 4 bases from J, the junction kept 8 bases outside the gene matches. Germline values: CDR1 MNHEY, CDR2 SVGAGI. In DNA, the CDR3 is TGTGCCAGCAGCCAGACAGGGATGGGCACTGAAGCTTTCTTT. Its translation is CASSQTGMGTEAFF.

This clone turned up a few times. This chain joins TRBV30 and TRBJ1-2; D gene unclear. V lost 4 bases and J lost 4, with 13 bases in between. The CDR3 consists of 13 residues. Germline loops: CDR1 GTSNPN, CDR2 SVGIG (reference sequence). CDR3 residues: CAWTGRDPYGYTF. The CDR3 DNA is TGTGCCTGGACAGGCCGAGATCCCTATGGCTACACCTTC.

V usage is TRBV7-2 and J usage is TRBJ1-5; D call uncertain. The CDR3 has 15 amino acids. Germline lookup yields CDR1 SGHTA and CDR2 FQGNSA. V lost 8 bases and J lost 0, with 14 bases in between. The CDR3 DNA sequence: TGTGCCAGCGGTGTGGAACCCTATAGCAATCAGCCCCAGCATTTT. Translating gives CASGVEPYSNQPQHF. Using reference TRBV7-2 and TRBJ1-5 for the parts outside the CDR3, the full variable domain is GAGVSQSPSNKVTEKGKDVELRCDPISGHTALYWYRQSLGQGLEFLIYFQGNSAPDKSGLPSDRFSAERTGGSVSTLTIQRTQQEDSAVYLCASGVEPYSNQPQHFGDGTRLSIL.

In this sample, this clone turned up a few times. This chain uses TRBV5-4 with TRBJ2-1; possibly TRBD2 for D (6 bases). V lost 6 bases and J lost 7, with 20 bases in between. In germline, CDR1 is SGHNT, CDR2 YYREEE (reference sequence). The CDR3 sequence is 15 residues long. As DNA, the CDR3 is TGTGCCAGCAACTCCGGGACTCGAAGTTCGAATGAGCAGTTCTTC. Translated, it gives CASNSGTRSSNEQFF.

This chain connects TRBV7-2 to TRBJ2-1; the D call may be TRBD1 or TRBD2 (5 bases each). Trimming took off 5 bases at V and 6 bases at J, with 11 bases between the two ends. This CDR3 is built from 13 residues. The V gene's germline CDR1 is SGHTA and CDR2 FQGNSA. Here the CDR3 DNA reads TGTGCCAGCAGCGCCGGGACCCTCAATGAGCAGTTCTTC. Its translation: CASSAGTLNEQFF.

The chain is built from TRBV6-5 and TRBJ2-3; maybe TRBD2 (5 bases). The CDR3 spans 15 residues. V lost 0 bases to trimming and J lost 1 base, with 8 bases between them. Germline V gene sequence: CDR1 MNHEY, CDR2 SVGAGI. This CDR3 reads CASSYSRRGTDTQYF. The DNA for the CDR3 is TGTGCCAGCAGTTACTCCAGGCGGGGCACAGATACGCAGTATTTT.

This chain joins TRBV10-2 and TRBJ2-7; 7 positions agree with TRBD1. Germline V gene sequence: CDR1 WSHSY, CDR2 SAAADI. The CDR3 totals 15 residues. Trimming took 3 bases from V and 6 from J; bases not matched to a gene: 11. The CDR3 region is CASSDPLDRFGEQYF. The CDR3 DNA is TGCGCCAGCAGTGACCCCCTGGACAGGTTCGGCGAGCAGTACTTC.

The chain uses TRBV6-1 and TRBJ2-1; no reliable D call. Per the germline V gene, CDR1 is MNHNS and CDR2 is SASEGT. V was cut by 2 bases and J by 10 bases, with 12 bases left in between. CDR3 length: 13 amino acids. This CDR3 reads CASSELSPREQFF. The CDR3 nucleotides are TGTGCCAGCAGTGAACTCAGCCCGAGGGAGCAGTTCTTC.

J is TRBJ1-1 and V is TRBV9; possible D gene TRBD1, 6 bases. CDR3 length: 16 amino acids. The V end lost 4 bases, the J end lost 1 base, and 17 bases lay between the germline ends. From germline, CDR1 is SGDLS and CDR2 YYNGEE. The CDR3 DNA reads TGTGCCAGCAGCCCCGGGTTAACCAGGGGGAACACTGAAGCTTTCTTT. This gives the protein CASSPGLTRGNTEAFF.

In its sample, this clone was seen once. The rearrangement joins TRBV6-4 to TRBJ2-7; 10 positions match TRBD2. V dropped 0 bases and J dropped 5; count of bases not matched to a gene: 4. This CDR3 is built from 15 residues. CDR1 MRHNA and CDR2 SNTAGT come from the germline V gene. The CDR3 DNA is TGTGCCAGCAGTGACTCGTCTAGCGGGAGCCACGAGCAGTACTTC. Its translation is CASSDSSSGSHEQYF.

The chain joins TRBV19 to TRBJ1-2; D not certain. The germline gives CDR1 LNHDA, CDR2 SQIVND (reference sequence). Trimming pared 10 bases from V and 1 base from J, leaving 13 bases between. The CDR3 has 13 amino acids. CDR3 protein: CAISGGVNYGYTF. The DNA of the CDR3 is TGTGCCATCTCGGGAGGAGTTAACTATGGCTACACCTTC. Drawing the rest from reference TRBV19 and TRBJ1-2, the complete variable domain is DGGITQSPKYLFRKEGQNVTLSCEQNLNHDAMYWYRQDPGQGLRLIYYSQIVNDFQKGDIAEGYSVSREKKESFPLTVTSAQKNPTAFYLCAISGGVNYGYTFGSGTRLTVV.